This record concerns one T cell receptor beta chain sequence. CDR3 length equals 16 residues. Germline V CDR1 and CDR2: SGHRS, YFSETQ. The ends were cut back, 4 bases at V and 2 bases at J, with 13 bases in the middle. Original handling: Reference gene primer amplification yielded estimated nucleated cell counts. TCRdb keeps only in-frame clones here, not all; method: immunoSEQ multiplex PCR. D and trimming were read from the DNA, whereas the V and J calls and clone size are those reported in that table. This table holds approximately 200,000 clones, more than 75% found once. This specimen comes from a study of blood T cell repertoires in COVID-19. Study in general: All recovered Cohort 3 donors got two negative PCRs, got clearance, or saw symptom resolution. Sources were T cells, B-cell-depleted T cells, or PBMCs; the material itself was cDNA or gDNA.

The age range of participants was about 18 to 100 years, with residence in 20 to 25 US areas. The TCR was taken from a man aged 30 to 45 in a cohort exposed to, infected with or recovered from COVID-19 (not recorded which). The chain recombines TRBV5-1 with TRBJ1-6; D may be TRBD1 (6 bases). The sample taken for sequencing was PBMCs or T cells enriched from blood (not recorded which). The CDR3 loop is CASSPGDGAYNSPLHF. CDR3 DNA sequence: TGCGCCAGCAGCCCAGGGGACGGAGCCTATAATTCACCCCTCCACTTT. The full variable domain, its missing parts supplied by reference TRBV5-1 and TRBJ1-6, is KAGVTQTPRYLIKTRGQQVTLSCSPISGHRSVSWYQQTPGQGLQFLFEYFSETQRNKGNFPGRFSGRQFSNSRSEMNVSTLELGDSALYLCASSPGDGAYNSPLHFGNGTRLTVT.